Presented here are 19 T cell receptor beta chains from one specimen sequenced in a study of T cell repertoires in cytomegalovirus infection. Antigens for these TCRs are unknown. TCRdb reprocessed the reads with MiXCR, giving one entry per CDR3 protein. The table has about 920,000 distinct CDR3 sequences, less than 40% seen once. This specimen was cultured CD8+ T cells from PBMCs, taken from culture after CMV antigen stimulation. The receptors shown here come from a human donor in good health (CMV status not recorded). Some clones in this sample may be carry-over from other donors' samples.

Comment on this clonotype: A read error may explain this, as a much larger clone is one base away. The gene calls are TRBV7-9 and TRBJ1-5, with D perhaps TRBD1 (5 bases). The CDR3 has 17 residues. CDR1 SEHNR and CDR2 FQNEAQ come from the germline V gene (reference sequence). In DNA form, the CDR3 reads TGTGCCAGCAGCTTAGGGTGGCAGGGCGATAGCAATCTGCCCCAGCATTTT. Protein: CASSLGWQGDSNLPQHF.

The chain employs TRBV28 and TRBJ2-7, with 7 positions matching TRBD2. The CDR3 consists of 15 residues. CDR1 and CDR2 (germline): MDHEN, SYDVKM. The junction had 12 bases not matched to a gene; V was cut back by 6 bases and J by 4 bases. This chain's CDR3 is CASSPVAGGGYEQYV. The CDR3 coding sequence is TGTGCCAGCAGCCCCGTGGCTGGCGGGGGTTACGAGCAGTACGTC.

CDR3 nucleotides: TGTGCCAGTTGCTCTAGCGGGGAAAGACAGGACCAAGAGACCCAGTACTTC. It is translated as CASCSSGERQDQETQYF. This chain uses TRBV19 with TRBJ2-5; 9 bases fit TRBD2. The germline gives CDR1 LNHDA, CDR2 SQIVND (reference sequence). The V segment lost 8 bases and the J segment 0 bases; nucleotides outside the gene matches: 13. This CDR3 comprises 17 residues. Supplemented by reference TRBV19 and TRBJ2-5, the full variable domain reads DGGITQSPKYLFRKEGQNVTLSCEQNLNHDAMYWYRQDPGQGLRLIYYSQIVNDFQKGDIAEGYSVSREKKESFPLTVTSAQKNPTAFYLCASCSSGERQDQETQYFGPGTRLLVL.

V and J are TRBV6-1 and TRBJ1-5; no clear D. The V end was cut by 1 base, the J end by 0 bases, with 1 base between. The CDR3 length is 13 residues. Germline V gene sequence: CDR1 MNHNS, CDR2 SASEGT. CDR3 DNA sequence: TGTGCCAGCAGTGAAGTTAGCAATCAGCCCCAGCATTTT. Protein: CASSEVSNQPQHF.

This clonotype was observed a few times. The rearrangement joins TRBV5-1 to TRBJ2-7; TRBD2 might be the D (6 bases). The V gene's germline CDR1 is SGHRS and CDR2 YFSETQ. Trimming left V 0 bases short and J 2 bases short, with 12 bases between. This CDR3 region has 15 residues. In nucleotides, the CDR3 is TGCGCCAGCAGCTTGGGTCCAGCGGGCACCTACGAGCAGTACTTC. Translated: CASSLGPAGTYEQYF. Supplemented by reference TRBV5-1 and TRBJ2-7, the full variable domain reads KAGVTQTPRYLIKTRGQQVTLSCSPISGHRSVSWYQQTPGQGLQFLFEYFSETQRNKGNFPGRFSGRQFSNSRSEMNVSTLELGDSALYLCASSLGPAGTYEQYFGPGTRLTVT.

This clonotype was observed a handful of times. V usage is TRBV15 and J usage is TRBJ1-4, with D unclear. V was shortened by 3 bases and J by 1 base, with 9 bases between the two germline ends. CDR1 is LNHNV and CDR2 is YYDKDF in the germline V gene (reference sequence). The CDR3 has 15 residues. The CDR3 DNA reads TGTGCCACCAGCAGTGTGAGTGAAACTAATGAAAAACTGTTTTTT. It codes for CATSSVSETNEKLFF.

The table lists this clonotype with a count of one. Germline and junction disagree at one end, which may indicate a read error. The genes are TRBV5-3 and TRBJ2-5, with 12 nucleotides matching TRBD2. TRBV5-3 is sorted into the ORF group, with uncertain function. This CDR3 has 16 amino acids. DNA of the CDR3: TGTGCCAGCAGCTCCTGGACTAGCGGGGACGGCGAGACCCAGTACTTC. This codes for CASSSWTSGDGETQYF.

This CDR3 is CSVVGLEDYEQYF. CDR3 nucleotide sequence: TGCAGCGTTGTGGGACTAGAGGACTACGAGCAGTACTTC. The chain uses TRBV29-1 and TRBJ2-7; 8 positions match TRBD2. Losses at the gene ends were 4 bases for V and 3 bases for J; bases not matched to a gene: 5. Germline values: CDR1 SQVTM, CDR2 ANQGSEA. The length of the CDR3 is 13 residues.

DNA for the CDR3: TGTGCCAGCAGTTTCCCGGGGGTTCCCAGAGCCCCCGGGGAGCTGTTTTTT. Protein product: CASSFPGVPRAPGELFF. The V and J genes are TRBV27 and TRBJ2-2; possible D gene TRBD2, 6 bases. The CDR3 is made up of 17 amino acids. V dropped 3 bases and J dropped 6 bases, with 20 bases sitting between them. In germline, CDR1 is MNHEY, CDR2 SMNVEV (reference sequence).

The CDR3 protein is CASSVILGQVRDYTF. The CDR3 nucleotides are TGTGCCAGCAGCGTTATATTGGGACAGGTGCGGGACTACACCTTC. V usage is TRBV6-8 and J usage is TRBJ1-2, with 8 nucleotides matching TRBD1. V was pared by 6 bases and J by 10 bases, with 16 bases of the junction left unmatched. The CDR3 is 15 amino acids. Germline assignment: CDR1 MNHGY and CDR2 SAAAGT.

V and J are TRBV7-2 and TRBJ1-2, with 9 bases lining up with TRBD1. V trimming: 2 bases; J trimming: 0 bases; junction bases outside the gene matches: 4. The CDR3 length is 16 residues. From germline, CDR1 is SGHTA and CDR2 FQGNSA. CDR3 region: CASSLPRQGANYGYTF. The CDR3 bases are TGTGCCAGCAGCTTACCTCGACAGGGGGCTAACTATGGCTACACCTTC.

The V call is TRBV6-1, the J call TRBJ2-6, with D hard to call. Trimming stripped 1 base from V and 2 bases from J, with 18 bases between. Germline V lookup: CDR1 MNHNS, CDR2 SASEGT. The CDR3 sequence is 19 residues long. CDR3 protein: CASSEEFWAANTGANVLTF. CDR3 sequence (DNA): TGTGCCAGCAGTGAAGAATTTTGGGCAGCAAATACTGGGGCCAACGTCCTGACTTTC.

At least ten counts were recorded for this clonotype. This sequence joins TRBV7-6 and TRBJ1-1, with D perhaps matching TRBD1 (5 bases). Trimming stripped 2 bases from V and 1 base from J, with 14 bases between. Germline CDR1 and CDR2: SGHVS and FNYEAQ. This CDR3 comprises 16 residues. The CDR3 sequence: CASSLLGEGPNTEAFF. CDR3 coding DNA: TGTGCCAGCAGCTTATTGGGGGAGGGGCCGAACACTGAAGCTTTCTTT. Full variable domain (remainder filled in from reference TRBV7-6 and TRBJ1-1): GAGVSQSPRYKVTKRGQDVALRCDPISGHVSLYWYRQALGQGPEFLTYFNYEAQQDKSGLPNDRFSAERPEGSISTLTIQRTEQRDSAMYRCASSLLGEGPNTEAFFGQGTRLTVV.

This chain connects TRBV12-3 or TRBV12-4 to TRBJ2-3; no firm D call. The CDR3 has 14 residues. V was shortened by 7 bases and J by 6 bases, with 17 bases between the two germline ends. CDR3: CASTPGRQPDTQYF. The CDR3 DNA is TGTGCCAGCACCCCCGGCCGCCAACCGGATACGCAGTATTTT.

This clonotype was counted a few times. J is TRBJ1-3 and V is TRBV6-6, with D unclear. The CDR3 runs 14 residues. Per germline, CDR1 MNHNY and CDR2 SVGAGI (reference sequence). Trimming took 6 bases from V and 0 from J, leaving 9 bases between them. CDR3 sequence: CASREQSSGNTIYF. In nucleotides, the CDR3 is TGTGCCAGCAGGGAACAGAGCTCTGGAAACACCATATATTTT.

The rearrangement links TRBV2 to TRBJ2-1; D may be TRBD1 (6 bases). V was shortened by 6 bases and J by 4 bases, with 16 bases between the two germline ends. Per germline, CDR1 SNHLY and CDR2 FYNNEI. The CDR3 has 15 residues. The CDR3 sequence is CASRFRDTPYNEQFF. In nucleotides, the CDR3 is TGTGCCAGCAGGTTCCGGGACACCCCTTACAATGAGCAGTTCTTC.

V gene TRBV6-2 or TRBV6-3 combines with J gene TRBJ1-5; D is unresolved. CDR1 MNHEY and CDR2 SVGEGT come from the germline V gene. The CDR3 is made up of 11 amino acids. Trimming took off 6 bases at V and 12 bases at J, with 12 bases between the two ends. As DNA, the CDR3 is TGTGCCAGCAGCCCAGGATTCCTCCAGCATTTT. Its translation: CASSPGFLQHF.

The chain combines TRBV4-1 with TRBJ1-1; 12 nucleotides agree with TRBD1. This CDR3 comprises 17 residues. Germline V CDR1 and CDR2: MGHRA, YSYEKL. The V and J ends lost 1 base and 5 bases, in that order; junction bases with no gene match: 8. CDR3 bases: TGCGCCAGCAGCCAAGCTCCCGGGACAGGGGGCGAGACTGAAGCTTTCTTT. It codes for CASSQAPGTGGETEAFF.

About this clonotype itself: At one end the junction does not follow the germline gene, possibly because of a read error. V gene TRBV7-7 combines with J gene TRBJ1-4, with TRBD1 as a possible D gene (6 bases). The CDR3 length is 18 residues. Germline CDR1 reads SSHAT; CDR2 reads FNYEAQ (reference sequence). CDR3 sequence reads: CASSLAGHLTGTNEKLFF. In DNA, the CDR3 is TGTGCTAGCAGCTTAGCGGGACACCTGACGGGGACTAATGAAAAACTGTTTTTT.